The TCR beta chain under discussion was sequenced for a study of identical twins. General observations from the study: Excess twin sharing in beta out-of-frame sequences was weaker.

The sample holds many counts of this clonotype. The target antigen is unknown. Germline V gives CDR1 DFQATT, CDR2 SNEGSKA (reference sequence). V was pared by 3 bases and J by 0 bases, with 13 bases between. The CDR3 is made up of 15 amino acids. A single record per CDR3 protein comes from TCRdb applying MiXCR to the 5' RACE reads. The sample has hundreds of thousands of distinct CDR3 sequences, around 6.1% seen once. The specimen was naive T cells sorted from blood. This receptor was identified in a man aged 18 to 29 in good health. V and J are TRBV20-1 and TRBJ2-3, with D tentatively TRBD2 (5 bases). CDR3 DNA: TGCAGTGCTAGGCCAGCGGTCCAAAGCACAGATACGCAGTATTTT. Amino acid sequence: CSARPAVQSTDTQYF.